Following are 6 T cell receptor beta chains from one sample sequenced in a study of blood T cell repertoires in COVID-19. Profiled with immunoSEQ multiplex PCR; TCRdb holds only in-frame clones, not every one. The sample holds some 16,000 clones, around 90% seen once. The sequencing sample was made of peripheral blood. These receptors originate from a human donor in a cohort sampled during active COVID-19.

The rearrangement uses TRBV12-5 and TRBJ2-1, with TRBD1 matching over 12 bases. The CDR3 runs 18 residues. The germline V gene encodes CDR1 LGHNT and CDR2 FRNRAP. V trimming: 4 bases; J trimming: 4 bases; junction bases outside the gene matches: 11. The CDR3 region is CASGSHLGDRGRYNEQFF. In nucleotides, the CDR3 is TGTGCTAGTGGTTCCCACCTAGGGGACAGGGGGCGATACAATGAGCAGTTCTTC.

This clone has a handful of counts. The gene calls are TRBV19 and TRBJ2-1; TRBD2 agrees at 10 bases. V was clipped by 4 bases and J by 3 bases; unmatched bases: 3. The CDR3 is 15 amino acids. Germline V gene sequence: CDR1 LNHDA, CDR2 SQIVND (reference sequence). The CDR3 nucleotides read TGTGCCAGTAGTAGACTAGCGGGTGACTACAATGAGCAGTTCTTC. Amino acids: CASSRLAGDYNEQFF.

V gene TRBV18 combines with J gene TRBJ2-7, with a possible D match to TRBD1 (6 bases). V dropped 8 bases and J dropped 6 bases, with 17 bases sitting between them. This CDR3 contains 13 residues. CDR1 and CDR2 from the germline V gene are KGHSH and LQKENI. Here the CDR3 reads CASRTGKTGEQYF. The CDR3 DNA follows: TGTGCCAGCCGAACAGGGAAAACGGGCGAGCAGTACTTC. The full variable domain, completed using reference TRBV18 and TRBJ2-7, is NAGVMQNPRHLVRRRGQEARLRCSPMKGHSHVYWYRQLPEEGLKFMVYLQKENIIDESGMPKERFSAEFPKEGPSILRIQQVVRGDSAAYFCASRTGKTGEQYFGPGTRLTVT.

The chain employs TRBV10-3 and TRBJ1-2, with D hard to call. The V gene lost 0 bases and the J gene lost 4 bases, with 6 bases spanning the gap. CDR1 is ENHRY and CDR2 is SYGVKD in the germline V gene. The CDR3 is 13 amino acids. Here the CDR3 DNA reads TGTGCCATCAGTGAGTCTAATAGCTATGGCTACACCTTC. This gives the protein CAISESNSYGYTF.

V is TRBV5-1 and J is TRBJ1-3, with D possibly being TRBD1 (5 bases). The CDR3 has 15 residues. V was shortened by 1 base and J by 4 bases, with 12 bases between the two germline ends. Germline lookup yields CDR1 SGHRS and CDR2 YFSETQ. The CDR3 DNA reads TGCGCCAGCAGCTTGCCGCAGGGTTCCGGAAACACCATATATTTT. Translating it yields CASSLPQGSGNTIYF.

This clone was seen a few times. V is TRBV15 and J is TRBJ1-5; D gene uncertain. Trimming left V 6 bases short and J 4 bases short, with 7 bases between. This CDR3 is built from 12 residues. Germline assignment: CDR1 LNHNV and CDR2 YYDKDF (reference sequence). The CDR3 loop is CATRSLNQPQHF. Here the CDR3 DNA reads TGTGCCACCAGAAGCCTTAATCAGCCCCAGCATTTT.